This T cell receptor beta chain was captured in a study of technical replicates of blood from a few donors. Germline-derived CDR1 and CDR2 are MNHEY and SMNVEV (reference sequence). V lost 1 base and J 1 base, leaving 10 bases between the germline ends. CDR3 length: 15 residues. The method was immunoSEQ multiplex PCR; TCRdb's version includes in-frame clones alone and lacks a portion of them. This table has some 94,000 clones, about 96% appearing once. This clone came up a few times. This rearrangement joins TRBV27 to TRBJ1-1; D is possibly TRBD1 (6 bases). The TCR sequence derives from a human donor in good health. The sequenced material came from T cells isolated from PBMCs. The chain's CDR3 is CASSLWGTTNTEAFF. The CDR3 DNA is TGTGCCAGCAGTTTATGGGGGACAACGAACACTGAAGCTTTCTTT.